This TCR beta chain was recorded in a study of Ad26.COV2.S vaccination and SARS-CoV-2 variants. Sequenced by immunoSEQ multiplex PCR; TCRdb stores in-frame clones only, minus some. The sample contains fewer than 400,000 clones, almost 90% of which appear only once. General observations from the study: Total T cell responses, in the TCR breadth and depth analyses, may have been underestimated. Spike-specific TCR breadth ran higher among vaccine recipients than placebo recipients. Reportedly, spike-specific CD8+ and CD4+ T cell responses achieved substantial breadth once vaccination had taken place. Vaccinees and placebo recipients showed similar non-spike TCR breadth.

The treatment is: some 20 received Ad26.COV2.S at low or high dose, single or two shots; 5 received placebo; per-sample allocation not given. Material that was analyzed had been drawn on day 63 after the first vaccine or placebo injection. About this clone: What it recognizes is unknown.

V was trimmed by 4 bases and J by 0 bases, leaving 7 bases between them. The CDR3 is 14 residues long. Germline loops: CDR1 SGHRS, CDR2 YFSETQ. This sample comprised peripheral blood, obtained in a trial of Ad26.COV2.S vaccine versus placebo. The sequence derives from a person aged 18-60 years who received the Ad26.COV2.S COVID-19 vaccine or a placebo. The J gene is TRBJ1-4, the V gene TRBV5-1; D gene unclear. CDR3 DNA sequence: TGCGCCAGCAGCCTGAGGGCAACTAATGAAAAACTGTTTTTT. It specifies CASSLRATNEKLFF. Using reference TRBV5-1 and TRBJ1-4 for the parts outside the CDR3, the full variable domain is KAGVTQTPRYLIKTRGQQVTLSCSPISGHRSVSWYQQTPGQGLQFLFEYFSETQRNKGNFPGRFSGRQFSNSRSEMNVSTLELGDSALYLCASSLRATNEKLFFGSGTQLSVL.